What follows are 18 T cell receptor beta chains derived from one specimen sequenced in a study of T-cell memory formation after mild COVID-19. Via MiXCR, TCRdb re-called the 5' RACE reads, giving one row per CDR3 protein. Of about 470,000 distinct CDR3 sequences listed, around a quarter are singletons. Sequencing input: PBMCs or a T cell subset sorted from them (not recorded which). These TCRs come from an adult woman who had mild COVID-19 (a few samples of this study predate the infection). Cell type and time point are not known.

This clonotype was seen a handful of times. The J gene is TRBJ2-5, the V gene TRBV7-9, with 7 bases that match TRBD1. The CDR3 consists of 14 residues. Germline V gene lookup returns CDR1 SEHNR and CDR2 FQNEAQ (reference sequence). The V segment lost 4 bases and the J segment 3 bases; nucleotides outside the gene matches: 5. For the CDR3, the DNA is TGTGCCAGCAGCTATCACAGGGGCGAAGAGACCCAGTACTTC. It encodes CASSYHRGEETQYF.

This chain joins TRBV18 and TRBJ2-7; D unresolved. Germline CDR1 is KGHSH and CDR2 is LQKENI. Trimming removed 0 bases at V and 4 bases at J, with 7 bases between. The CDR3 runs 13 residues. CDR3 sequence reads: CASSPPFGYEQYF. CDR3 DNA: TGTGCCAGCTCACCACCGTTCGGGTACGAGCAGTACTTC.

This clonotype was recorded a few times. The rearrangement links TRBV29-1 to TRBJ2-7; D gene uncertain. Germline lookup yields CDR1 SQVTM and CDR2 ANQGSEA. V lost 0 bases to trimming and J lost 3 bases, with 9 bases between them. The CDR3 covers 13 residues. As DNA, the CDR3 is TGCAGCGTTGAAGATCGACTGAACTACGAGCAGTACTTC. This translates into CSVEDRLNYEQYF.

This chain joins TRBV5-6 and TRBJ2-5, with D possibly being TRBD2 (5 bases). This CDR3 region has 15 residues. Germline V gene sequence: CDR1 SGHDT, CDR2 YYEEEE. Trimming took off 4 bases at V and 1 base at J, with 14 bases between the two ends. Here the CDR3 reads CASSRFMDSQETQYF. In DNA form, the CDR3 reads TGTGCCAGCAGCCGGTTCATGGACTCCCAAGAGACCCAGTACTTC.

J is TRBJ2-7 and V is TRBV18; 9 bases fit TRBD2. CDR1 is KGHSH and CDR2 is LQKENI in the germline V gene. The CDR3 is 14 residues long. V lost 5 bases, J lost 4 bases, and 6 bases stayed unmatched. The CDR3 DNA is TGTGCCAGCTCATCCAGCGGGAGGAGGTACGAGCAGTACTTC. Translating it yields CASSSSGRRYEQYF.

The V gene is TRBV20-1, the J gene TRBJ2-5; 8 nucleotides match TRBD1. CDR1 and CDR2 from the germline V gene are DFQATT and SNEGSKA (reference sequence). This CDR3 is built from 17 residues. V lost 3 bases and J lost 1; bases outside the gene matches: 13. The CDR3 sequence is CSARRFLTGDGQETQYF. The CDR3 nucleotides are TGCAGTGCTAGGCGGTTCCTGACAGGGGATGGCCAAGAGACCCAGTACTTC.

The chain employs TRBV15 and TRBJ2-7, with D unclear. The CDR3 extends over 12 amino acids. V lost 8 bases to trimming and J lost 6 bases, with 14 bases between them. CDR1 LNHNV and CDR2 YYDKDF come from the germline V gene (reference sequence). CDR3 sequence (DNA): TGTGCCACCCGGGCGGCCCTGGGCGAGCAGTACTTC. It yields the protein CATRAALGEQYF. Combining the CDR3 with reference TRBV15 and TRBJ2-7 gives the whole variable domain DAMVIQNPRYQVTQFGKPVTLSCSQTLNHNVMYWYQQKSSQAPKLLFHYYDKDFNNEADTPDNFQSRRPNTSFCFLDIRSPGLGDTAMYLCATRAALGEQYFGPGTRLTVT.

The gene calls are TRBV5-4 and TRBJ2-7, with 8 bases matching TRBD2. This CDR3 comprises 15 residues. The ends lost 4 bases at V and 5 bases at J; junction bases unmatched: 11. Germline V CDR1 and CDR2: SGHNT, YYREEE (reference sequence). The CDR3 is CASSPPGGRNHEQYF. The CDR3 DNA is TGTGCCAGCAGCCCCCCGGGCGGGAGGAACCACGAGCAGTACTTC.

The chain has TRBV6-2 or TRBV6-3 and TRBJ2-1, with 12 bases matching TRBD2. After removal of 4 bases from V and 7 bases from J, the junction contained 8 bases not matched to a gene. Germline CDR1 MNHEY, CDR2 SVGEGT. The CDR3 is made up of 16 amino acids. CDR3 DNA: TGTGCCAGCAGTTCCGCTAGCGGGAGGGCCAGGAATGAGCAGTTCTTC. This gives the protein CASSSASGRARNEQFF.

The rearrangement links TRBV4-2 to TRBJ2-5; D uncertain. V lost 0 bases and J lost 5, with 4 bases in between. The CDR3 is 12 residues long. Germline assignment: CDR1 LGHNA and CDR2 YNFKEQ. Here the CDR3 reads CASSQDPETQYF. The CDR3 DNA is TGTGCCAGCAGCCAAGATCCGGAGACCCAGTACTTC.

This clonotype has just a few counts. This rearrangement joins TRBV6-2 or TRBV6-3 to TRBJ2-2, with D uncertain. V was clipped by 6 bases and J by 6 bases, with 14 bases between them. The CDR3 sequence is 14 residues long. Per germline, CDR1 MNHEY and CDR2 SVGEGT. The CDR3 DNA reads as TGTGCCAGCAGACCGATGATATATTCCGGGGAGCTGTTTTTT. Encoded protein: CASRPMIYSGELFF.

The chain combines TRBV5-1 with TRBJ2-6, with D possibly TRBD1 on 6 matching bases. Trimming took 1 base from V and 0 from J, leaving 11 bases between them. The CDR3 contains 17 residues. The germline gives CDR1 SGHRS, CDR2 YFSETQ. This chain's CDR3 is CASSLSGQLSGANVLTF. CDR3 coding DNA: TGCGCCAGCAGCTTGTCGGGACAACTCTCTGGGGCCAACGTCCTGACTTTC.

The chain uses TRBV12-3 or TRBV12-4 and TRBJ1-2; D remains unclear. This CDR3 spans 13 amino acids. V was shortened by 2 bases and J by 4 bases, with 8 bases between the two germline ends. The CDR3 coding sequence is TGTGCCAGCAGTTTAAGAGGGCGCTATGGCTACACCTTC. Encoded protein: CASSLRGRYGYTF.

This clonotype was recorded a few times. This sequence joins TRBV16 and TRBJ2-5; TRBD1 aligns across 8 bases. Trimming removed 5 bases from V and 2 bases from J; junction bases left unmatched: 4. Germline V gene lookup returns CDR1 KGHSY and CDR2 FQNENV. This CDR3 spans 14 amino acids. The CDR3 DNA reads as TGTGCCAGCAGCGGGGACAGGAAACAAGAGACCCAGTACTTC. It encodes CASSGDRKQETQYF. Together with reference TRBV16 and TRBJ2-5, the CDR3 gives the full variable domain: GEEVAQTPKHLVRGEGQKAKLYCAPIKGHSYVFWYQQVLKNEFKFLISFQNENVFDETGMPKERFSAKCLPNSPCSLEIQATKLEDSAVYFCASSGDRKQETQYFGPGTRLLVL.

The rearrangement uses TRBV30 and TRBJ1-1, with D possibly TRBD1 on 5 matching bases. CDR1 GTSNPN and CDR2 SVGIG come from the germline V gene (reference sequence). V lost 1 base to trimming and J lost 3 bases, with 9 bases between them. The CDR3 consists of 13 residues. This CDR3 is CAWSGGVDTEAFF. Here the CDR3 DNA reads TGTGCCTGGAGTGGAGGGGTGGACACTGAAGCTTTCTTT.

The chain carries TRBV7-9 and TRBJ2-3; D is unclear. The germline gives CDR1 SEHNR, CDR2 FQNEAQ (reference sequence). Deletions cut 1 base from V and 13 bases from J, with 6 bases between. This CDR3 is built from 10 residues. For the CDR3, the DNA is TGTGCCAGCAGCTTAGATTTAGAGTATTTT. Its protein product is CASSLDLEYF.

This clonotype was detected once. The rearrangement links TRBV6-2 or TRBV6-3 to TRBJ2-7, with 14 nucleotides matching TRBD2. The V gene end was trimmed by 5 bases and the J gene end by 6 bases; junction bases not matched to a gene: 9. The CDR3 runs 16 residues. CDR1 and CDR2 from the germline V gene are MNHEY and SVGEGT. CDR3 nucleotides: TGTGCCAGCAGTCCGGGACTAGCGGGGGCCAATGGCGAGCAGTACTTC. It is translated as CASSPGLAGANGEQYF.

The chain carries TRBV2 and TRBJ1-3, with 8 bases that match TRBD1. Per germline, CDR1 SNHLY and CDR2 FYNNEI. The CDR3 spans 15 residues. V was pared by 2 bases and J by 2 bases, with 2 bases of the junction left unmatched. CDR3 coding DNA: TGTGCCAGCAGTGAACAGGGGGCGGCTGGAAACACCATATATTTT. This sequence encodes CASSEQGAAGNTIYF.